This is a list of T cell receptor beta chains from one sample in a study of blood T cell repertoires in COVID-19. Produced via immunoSEQ multiplex PCR; TCRdb's table is partial and in-frame only. Counted here are 150,000 to 200,000 clones, approximately 92% occurring once; the ten biggest clones make up around 0.5%. The sample consisted of peripheral blood. These receptors came from a man aged 50-59 years with acute or convalescent COVID-19. CDR3s include the opening cysteine and the closing phenylalanine or tryptophan. D genes are given only for firm matches. A clone size is listed for some rows: how often the clone was seen (once, few, many), or a class if it is expanded.

>TRBV25-1|TRBD2|NA|TRBJ2-3
TGTGCCAGCAGTGAATACGGCGGGAGGGCCGTATATTTT
CASSEYGGRAVYF
>TRBV7-2|NA|NA|TRBJ2-3
TGTGCCAGCAGCTTAGGTGCGGCCCCTAACACAGATACGCAGTATTTT
CASSLGAAPNTDTQYF
>TRBV7-3|NA|few|TRBJ2-1
TGTGCCAGCAGCCCGTGGGGGGGCTGGAATGAGCAGTTCTTC
CASSPWGGWNEQFF
>TRBV19|TRBD1|NA|TRBJ2-6
TGTGCCAGTAGTATCGGGGACAGCGTCGCAGGGGCCAACGTCCTGACTTTC
CASSIGDSVAGANVLTF
>TRBV2|TRBD1|NA|TRBJ1-1
TGTGCCAGCAGAAGGGACAGGGTTGCGAACACTGAAGCTTTCTTT
CASRRDRVANTEAFF
>TRBV4-2|TRBD2|NA|TRBJ2-2
TGTGCCAGCAGCCAGGCCGGGACTAGGAACACCGGGGAGCTGTTTTTT
CASSQAGTRNTGELFF
>TRBV7-9|NA|NA|TRBJ2-5
TGTGCCAGCAGCTCCACGGGGAGAGGGTATGGCGAGACCCAGTACTTC
CASSSTGRGYGETQYF
>TRBV19|NA|NA|TRBJ1-5
TGTGCCAGTAGCGCAGGGGACCAGCCCCAGCATTTT
CASSAGDQPQHF
>TRBV2|NA|NA|TRBJ1-5
TGTGCCAGCAGCGCCGCTAGGTTAGCCCAGCATTTT
CASSAARLAQHF
>TRBV19|NA|NA|TRBJ2-3
TGTGCCAGTAGGGATCGGGGGAGGTTGAGCACAGATACGCAGTATTTT
CASRDRGRLSTDTQYF
>TRBV14|TRBD2|NA|TRBJ2-1
TGTGCCAGCAGCCCTCGACTAGCGGGATTCTACAATGAGCAGTTCTTC
CASSPRLAGFYNEQFF
>TRBV18|NA|NA|TRBJ2-7
TGTGCCAGCTCACCACCCAGCTCCTACGAGCAGTACTTC
CASSPPSSYEQYF
>TRBV2|NA|NA|TRBJ2-7
TGTGCCAGCAACGTAGCGGAAAACTTC
CASNVAENF
>TRBV24-1|TRBD1|NA|TRBJ1-5
TGTGCCACCAGTGACCCGGGTCAGGGGGGCAATCAGCCCCAGCATTTT
CATSDPGQGGNQPQHF
>TRBV5-6|NA|NA|TRBJ2-7
TGTGCCAGCAGCTTGGCCTTGAGCGAGCAGTACTTC
CASSLALSEQYF
>TRBV5-4|TRBD2|NA|TRBJ2-5
TGTGCCAGCAGTCCCCCTAGCGGGAATCAAGAGACCCAGTACTTC
CASSPPSGNQETQYF
>TRBV9|NA|NA|TRBJ2-5
TGTGCCAGCAGCGTAGCGGCCAGCCAGGTCCAAGAGACCCAGTACTTC
CASSVAASQVQETQYF
>TRBV18|NA|once|TRBJ1-2
TGTGCCAGCTCACCTGATCAGGGTTATGGCTACACCTTC
CASSPDQGYGYTF
>TRBV10-3|NA|NA|TRBJ1-4
TGTGCCATCAGGGGCACCGGACAGCCTAATGAAAAACTGTTTTTT
CAIRGTGQPNEKLFF
>TRBV6-5|TRBD1|NA|TRBJ2-5
TGTGCCAGCAGGAAGACAGGGCTAGAGACCCAGTACTTC
CASRKTGLETQYF
>TRBV27|NA|NA|TRBJ1-4
TGTGCCAGCAGTTTTCGCGGTCTTAATGAAAAACTGTTTTTT
CASSFRGLNEKLFF
>TRBV6-2/TRBV6-3|NA|NA|TRBJ2-5
TGTGCCAGCAGCCCGGGGACTTCGGGTGAGACCCAGTACTTC
CASSPGTSGETQYF
>TRBV6-5|NA|NA|TRBJ2-7
TGTGCCAGCAGCCTGTGGGGAGGGGGGCAGTACTTC
CASSLWGGGQYF
>TRBV9|TRBD1|once|TRBJ1-5
TGTGCCAGCAGCGAGGCCGGGACAGGGTTTCCCTATAGCAATCAGCCCCAGCATTTT
CASSEAGTGFPYSNQPQHF
>TRBV30|NA|NA|TRBJ2-7
TGTGCCTGGATTGGCAGGGGTCGAGACGAGCAGTACTTC
CAWIGRGRDEQYF
>TRBV7-2|NA|NA|TRBJ2-1
TGTGCCAGCAGCTTAGGGGCACCAGTCTCGTACAATGAGCAGTTCTTC
CASSLGAPVSYNEQFF
>TRBV5-1|TRBD2|NA|TRBJ2-1
TGCGCCAGCAGCCCATCGCTAGCGGGAGGGTACAATGAGCAGTTCTTC
CASSPSLAGGYNEQFF
>TRBV11-2|NA|NA|TRBJ1-1
TGTGCCAGCAGCTTATCGGCGGGGAACACTGAAGCTTTCTTT
CASSLSAGNTEAFF
>TRBV20-1|TRBD2|NA|TRBJ2-3
TGCAGTGCTAGTAGCGGGAATGCAGGAGATACGCAGTATTTT
CSASSGNAGDTQYF
>TRBV19|TRBD1|NA|TRBJ1-4
TGTGCCAGTAGCCAGGGACGGGGACAGGGGGGTGAAAAACTGTTTTTT
CASSQGRGQGGEKLFF
>TRBV30|TRBD2|NA|TRBJ2-7
TGTGCCTGGAGAAAGGGTCTAGCGGGTACCTCCTACGAGCAGTACTTC
CAWRKGLAGTSYEQYF
>TRBV21-1|NA|NA|TRBJ1-1
TGTGCCAGCAGCACGAACAGGGGGCCGGACACTGAAGCTTTCTTT
CASSTNRGPDTEAFF
>TRBV30|TRBD1|NA|TRBJ1-5
TGTGCCTGGAGTGTAGGGACAGGGGGACAGCCCCAGCATTTT
CAWSVGTGGQPQHF
>TRBV7-9|NA|NA|TRBJ2-5
TGTGCCAGCAGCTTATTGGGGCTCTTCGAGACCCAGTACTTC
CASSLLGLFETQYF
>TRBV19|TRBD1|NA|TRBJ1-5
TGTGCCAGTAACGGTCCACCGGGACAGGGGGCGACCGATAGCAATCAGCCCCAGCATTTT
CASNGPPGQGATDSNQPQHF
>TRBV15|NA|NA|TRBJ1-1
TGTGCCACCAGCAGAGTAGGGGGGGGAGGTGAAGCTTTCTTT
CATSRVGGGGEAFF
>TRBV30|TRBD1|NA|TRBJ1-6
TGTGCCTGGAGTGTACGATTGGCAGGGGGTAATTCACCCCTCCACTTT
CAWSVRLAGGNSPLHF
>TRBV2|NA|NA|TRBJ1-2
TGTGCCAGCAGTCTTTATGGCTACACCTTC
CASSLYGYTF
>TRBV28|NA|NA|TRBJ2-3
TGTGCCAGCAGTCGCCCGGGATCAGGTACAGATACGCAGTATTTT
CASSRPGSGTDTQYF
>TRBV19|NA|once|TRBJ1-2
TGTGCCAGCAGACACCCCGGGGGTGACTATGGCTACACCTTC
CASRHPGGDYGYTF
>TRBV28|TRBD1|once|TRBJ2-1
TGTGCCAGCAGTAGGACAGGACCCTACAATGAGCAGTTCTTC
CASSRTGPYNEQFF
>TRBV2|TRBD2|NA|TRBJ2-1
TGTGCCAGCAGTGAAATGCTAGCGGTAAACAATGAGCAGTTCTTC
CASSEMLAVNNEQFF
>TRBV5-1|TRBD2|NA|TRBJ2-1
TGCGCCAGCGGCACTAGCGGGGTCTACAATGAGCAGTTCTTC
CASGTSGVYNEQFF
>TRBV4-2|NA|NA|TRBJ1-2
TGTGCCAGCAGCCAGGTCCTCGGGCAGGGGTACATTAATGGCTACACCTTC
CASSQVLGQGYINGYTF
>TRBV12-3/TRBV12-4|NA|NA|TRBJ2-5
TGTGCCAGCAGTTTAGAATATCAAGAGACCCAGTACTTC
CASSLEYQETQYF
>TRBV12-3/TRBV12-4|NA|NA|TRBJ2-6
TGTGCCAGCGGGGCTCTGGGGGCCAACGTCCTGACTTTC
CASGALGANVLTF
>TRBV7-8|TRBD1|NA|TRBJ2-5
TGTGCCAGCAGGGGACAGGATCAAGAGACCCAGTACTTC
CASRGQDQETQYF
>TRBV11-2|NA|NA|TRBJ1-4
TGTGCCAGCAGCTTAGCAGGGTTTAATGAAAAACTGTTTTTT
CASSLAGFNEKLFF
>TRBV24-1|NA|NA|TRBJ2-2
TGTGCCACCAGTGGGAGGGCCACCGGGGAGCTGTTTTTT
CATSGRATGELFF